These 9 T cell receptor beta chains came from one sample sequenced in a study of T cells in women clearing cervical HPV infection. Libraries were prepared by immunoSEQ multiplex PCR; TCRdb keeps only in-frame clonotypes and omits some of them. The repertoire table contains fewer than 35,000 clones. The sample taken for sequencing was blood buffy coat. The receptors shown here come from a woman aged 18-69 years with a cervical HPV16 infection that either progressed to CIN3+ or cleared (not recorded which).

As for this clone: Read sequence stops 3 residues before the CDR3 end, and the germline J gene provides the missing end. The rearrangement joins TRBV6-2 or TRBV6-3 to TRBJ1-2, with D perhaps TRBD1 (5 bases). V gave up 0 bases and J gave up 5 bases, with 16 bases separating them. The CDR3 has 16 amino acids. Germline loops: CDR1 MNHEY, CDR2 SVGEGT. The CDR3 here is CASSYSGGAGSYGYTF. CDR3 DNA (partial): TGTGCCAGCAGTTACTCGGGTGGGGCTGGATCTTATGGC.

This chain's CDR3 is CSARGQGRSNQPQHF. CDR3 bases read: TGCAGTGCTAGAGGGCAGGGCCGGAGCAATCAGCCC. The chain recombines TRBV20-1 with TRBJ1-5; possibly TRBD1 for D (5 bases). The CDR3 end lies 3 residues beyond the end of the read and is filled in from the germline J gene. This CDR3 has 15 residues. Trimming removed 1 base at V and 1 base at J, with 11 bases between. Germline values: CDR1 DFQATT, CDR2 SNEGSKA (reference sequence).

A word on this clone: The read is 3 residues too short to cover the CDR3 end, so that end is filled in from the germline J gene. V gene TRBV12-3 or TRBV12-4 combines with J gene TRBJ1-2; D gene unclear. The CDR3 is 13 amino acids. The part of the CDR3 DNA that was read is TGTGCCAGCAGTTTAGGGACTCCCCACGGG. Translated: CASSLGTPHG. The entire CDR3 protein is CASSLGTPHGYTF.

In regard to this clone: The read falls 3 residues short of the CDR3 end, and the missing part is taken from the germline J gene. V gene TRBV14 combines with J gene TRBJ2-7; maybe TRBD1 (6 bases). Germline V gene sequence: CDR1 SGHDN, CDR2 FVKESK. V dropped 5 bases and J dropped 3 bases, with 14 bases sitting between them. This CDR3 has 14 amino acids. The sequenced part of the CDR3 DNA is TGTGCCAGCAGCGATACCAGGGGTTTCTACGAG. This sequence encodes CASSDTRGFYE. The CDR3 in its entirety is CASSDTRGFYEQYF.

A note on this clone: The CDR3 end falls 3 residues outside the read, so it is completed with the germline J gene. This chain joins TRBV7-8 and TRBJ2-2; D may be TRBD1 (5 bases). CDR3 length equals 16 residues. V lost 4 bases to trimming and J lost 4 bases, with 16 bases between them. Germline V lookup: CDR1 SGHVS, CDR2 FQNEAQ. CDR3 DNA, as far as it was read: TGTGCCAGCAGCTATAGGGGCAGGTCCGTCACCGGGGAG. Amino acid sequence: CASSYRGRSVTGE. In full, the CDR3 is CASSYRGRSVTGELFF.

Concerning this clone: The CDR3 end falls 3 residues outside the read, so it is completed with the germline J gene. The chain combines TRBV12-3 or TRBV12-4 with TRBJ2-1; tentative D call: TRBD2 (6 bases). The CDR3 extends over 15 amino acids. V lost 0 bases and J lost 6, with 12 bases in between. The CDR3 region is CASSLAGGYGNEQFF. The part of the CDR3 DNA that was read is TGTGCCAGCAGTTTAGCAGGAGGGTACGGCAATGAG.

In the case of this clone: The read gets to within 3 residues of the CDR3 end, and the germline J gene fills in the rest. V is TRBV19 and J is TRBJ2-1; 12 bases map to TRBD2. The CDR3 is 16 amino acids. Trimming removed 7 bases from V and 2 bases from J; junction bases left unmatched: 6. Per germline, CDR1 LNHDA and CDR2 SQIVND (reference sequence). CDR3 region: CASTSGRANPYNEQFF. The covered CDR3 bases are TGTGCCAGTACTAGCGGGAGGGCCAACCCCTACAATGAG.

A word on this clone: From the germline J gene comes the end of the CDR3, since the read stops 3 residues before it. This chain links TRBV5-1 with TRBJ2-3, with TRBD2 identical over 9 bases. CDR1 SGHRS and CDR2 YFSETQ come from the germline V gene. V was pared by 4 bases and J by 1 base, with 10 bases of the junction left unmatched. The CDR3 runs 17 residues. The CDR3 DNA, read in part, is TGCGCCAGCAGCCTACTGGGACTAGCAAGCCGCACAGATACG. Its protein is CASSLLGLASRTDT. Given in full, the CDR3 is CASSLLGLASRTDTQYF.

For this clone: The read finishes 3 residues shy of the CDR3 end, and the germline J gene is used to complete it. The genes are TRBV20-1 and TRBJ2-7, with D possibly being TRBD2 (5 bases). This CDR3 has 13 amino acids. The V gene lost 0 bases and the J gene lost 2 bases, with 8 bases spanning the gap. Germline V gives CDR1 DFQATT, CDR2 SNEGSKA (reference sequence). CDR3 DNA (partial): TGCAGTGCTAGAGAGTCGGGGACCTACGAG. It yields the protein CSARESGTYE. The full-length CDR3 reads as CSARESGTYEQYF.